These 9 T cell receptor beta chains share one sample of origin, sequenced in a study of PD-1 blockade in classical Hodgkin lymphoma. Measured with immunoSEQ multiplex PCR; TCRdb has only the in-frame clones, and not every one. The repertoire holds about 86,000 clones, with about nine tenths as singletons. Relapses following autologous stem cell transplantation were seen in all patients, with brentuximab vedotin exposure varying. The specimen comprised peripheral blood mononuclear cells (PBMCs), sampled at baseline. The receptor source for this set is a human donor with classical Hodgkin lymphoma.

This clone was observed a single time. This chain joins TRBV28 and TRBJ2-1; unclear D gene. Germline assignment: CDR1 MDHEN and CDR2 SYDVKM. Trimming pared 3 bases from V and 6 bases from J, leaving 3 bases between. The CDR3 contains 11 residues. The DNA for the CDR3 is TGTGCCAGCAGTTTTTTCAATGAGCAGTTCTTC. Translated: CASSFFNEQFF.

This rearrangement joins TRBV7-2 to TRBJ1-3, with a tentative D call TRBD1 (6 bases). V lost 4 bases and J 0 bases, leaving 13 bases between the germline ends. The CDR3 runs 16 residues. The germline V gene has CDR1 SGHTA and CDR2 FQGNSA. The CDR3 coding sequence is TGTGCCAGCAGCTCGACAGGCTCTAGCTCTGGAAACACCATATATTTT. This codes for CASSSTGSSSGNTIYF. Drawing the rest from reference TRBV7-2 and TRBJ1-3, the complete variable domain is GAGVSQSPSNKVTEKGKDVELRCDPISGHTALYWYRQSLGQGLEFLIYFQGNSAPDKSGLPSDRFSAERTGGSVSTLTIQRTQQEDSAVYLCASSSTGSSSGNTIYFGEGSWLTVV.

The V gene is TRBV27, the J gene TRBJ2-1; TRBD2 agrees at 7 bases. The CDR3 spans 16 residues. Unmatched junction bases numbered 15, after V lost 6 bases and J lost 7 bases. The germline CDR1 and CDR2 sequences are MNHEY and SMNVEV (reference sequence). CDR3 loop: CASSFMGGGPVNEQFF. CDR3 in DNA: TGTGCCAGCAGCTTTATGGGGGGAGGGCCGGTGAATGAGCAGTTCTTC.

This sequence joins TRBV5-1 and TRBJ2-2; 8 bases map to TRBD2. The CDR3 contains 17 residues. Germline loops: CDR1 SGHRS, CDR2 YFSETQ. With 1 base clipped from V and 5 bases from J, the junction kept 10 bases outside the gene matches. CDR3 in amino acids: CASSLSPSSGPTGELFF. The CDR3 DNA reads TGCGCCAGCAGCTTGTCCCCTTCTAGCGGGCCAACCGGGGAGCTGTTTTTT.

The chain couples TRBV7-9 to TRBJ2-3, with TRBD1 matching 8 bases. The CDR3 consists of 16 residues. V lost 10 bases and J lost 2; bases outside the gene matches: 14. The germline gives CDR1 SEHNR, CDR2 FQNEAQ (reference sequence). The CDR3 DNA follows: TGTGCCACCTACCTGACCGGTCAGGGGGCCACAGATACGCAGTATTTT. Amino acid sequence: CATYLTGQGATDTQYF.

V and J are TRBV2 and TRBJ2-3, with D tentatively TRBD2 (5 bases). This CDR3 has 14 residues. Deletions cut 7 bases from V and 4 bases from J, with 15 bases between. Germline lookup yields CDR1 SNHLY and CDR2 FYNNEI. CDR3 sequence reads: CASTREFSADTQYF. The CDR3 DNA reads as TGTGCCAGCACGAGGGAGTTTAGCGCAGATACGCAGTATTTT. Combining the CDR3 with reference TRBV2 and TRBJ2-3 gives the whole variable domain EPEVTQTPSHQVTQMGQEVILRCVPISNHLYFYWYRQILGQKVEFLVSFYNNEISEKSEIFDDQFSVERPDGSNFTLKIRSTKLEDSAMYFCASTREFSADTQYFGPGTRLTVL.

The genes are TRBV19 and TRBJ1-5, with 8 bases that match TRBD1. The CDR3 runs to 15 residues. V dropped 1 base and J dropped 4; count of bases not matched to a gene: 3. Germline assignment: CDR1 LNHDA and CDR2 SQIVND (reference sequence). CDR3 sequence (DNA): TGTGCCAGTAGTATAGGGGGACAGGATAATCAGCCCCAGCATTTT. Translated, it gives CASSIGGQDNQPQHF.

The table lists this clone with a count of one. V and J are TRBV5-4 and TRBJ1-1; TRBD1 matches at 7 bases. V was clipped by 4 bases and J by 0 bases; unmatched bases: 3. Germline CDR1 SGHNT, CDR2 YYREEE (reference sequence). The CDR3 has 14 amino acids. The chain's CDR3 is CASSLQGMNTEAFF. CDR3 nucleotide sequence: TGTGCCAGCAGCCTACAGGGGATGAACACTGAAGCTTTCTTT.

This clone has a handful of counts. The chain has TRBV18 and TRBJ2-7; 7 bases align to TRBD1. The CDR3 runs 14 residues. With V trimmed by 4 bases and J by 2 bases, 5 bases remained unmatched. Germline assignment: CDR1 KGHSH and CDR2 LQKENI. The CDR3 loop is CASSQGASTYEQYF. CDR3 nucleotides: TGTGCCAGCTCACAGGGGGCATCCACCTACGAGCAGTACTTC.